Below are 18 T cell receptor beta chains sequenced from a single sample in a study of CD8 T cells in ankylosing spondylitis. TCRdb re-derived calls from the 5' RACE reads in MiXCR, one entry per CDR3 protein. The data contain 200,000 to 300,000 distinct CDR3 sequences, around 25% of them singletons. Sequencing was carried out using blood, either unsorted or a sorted T cell fraction (not recorded which). These receptors were taken from a male donor with ankylosing spondylitis or in good health (not recorded which).

The chain couples TRBV6-6 to TRBJ2-5; D gene ambiguous. V was pared by 4 bases and J by 5 bases, with 11 bases between. Germline V gene data show CDR1 as MNHNY and CDR2 as SVGAGI (reference sequence). This CDR3 is 13 amino acids long. The CDR3 region has the DNA TGTGCCAGCAGTTTCCGACTGGGGGAGACCCAGTACTTC. This gives the protein CASSFRLGETQYF.

The table lists this clonotype with a count of one. This rearrangement joins TRBV4-1 to TRBJ2-7; D gene uncertain. The CDR3 totals 16 residues. V lost 5 bases and J lost 3, with 20 bases in between. Germline CDR1 and CDR2: MGHRA and YSYEKL. CDR3: CASSFSPGGDFYEQYF. The DNA for the CDR3 is TGCGCCAGCAGCTTCAGCCCGGGCGGAGACTTCTACGAGCAGTACTTC.

This clonotype was detected many times. The rearrangement uses TRBV7-9 and TRBJ2-7, with D possibly being TRBD1 (6 bases). V dropped 8 bases and J dropped 0 bases, with 14 bases sitting between them. Germline V gene data show CDR1 as SEHNR and CDR2 as FQNEAQ (reference sequence). The CDR3 length is 14 residues. Here the CDR3 DNA reads TGTGCCAGCTTCCACGGGACACGCTCCTACGAGCAGTACTTC. Protein product: CASFHGTRSYEQYF.

This chain joins TRBV10-3 and TRBJ1-4; TRBD1 matches 9 bases. V gave up 6 bases and J gave up 8 bases; unmatched junction bases: 7. The CDR3 runs to 14 residues. Germline V lookup: CDR1 ENHRY, CDR2 SYGVKD. The chain's CDR3 is CAISPGTGSEKLFF. CDR3 in DNA: TGTGCCATCAGCCCCGGGACAGGGTCGGAAAAACTGTTTTTT.

The V call is TRBV28, the J call TRBJ2-1, with D possibly matching TRBD1 (5 bases). The CDR3 has 16 amino acids. V shed 6 bases and J shed 0 bases, with 15 bases lying between them. Germline lookup yields CDR1 MDHEN and CDR2 SYDVKM. This chain's CDR3 is CASSPWGESSYNEQFF. DNA for the CDR3: TGTGCCAGCAGCCCATGGGGCGAAAGCTCCTACAATGAGCAGTTCTTC.

This clonotype has ten or more counts. V and J are TRBV7-2 and TRBJ1-2; D gene unclear. Trimming removed 4 bases from V and 5 bases from J, with 14 bases in between. The CDR3 totals 14 residues. CDR1 is SGHTA and CDR2 is FQGNSA in the germline V gene. The CDR3 DNA is TGTGCCAGCAGCTCCCAGATGATGTTATATGGCTACACCTTC. Protein: CASSSQMMLYGYTF.

V usage is TRBV10-3 and J usage is TRBJ2-3; TRBD2 matches 7 bases. V dropped 7 bases and J dropped 4; count of bases not matched to a gene: 5. This CDR3 spans 13 amino acids. Germline CDR1 and CDR2: ENHRY and SYGVKD. The DNA of the CDR3 is TGTGCCATCAAAAACAGCGGGGCAGATACGCAGTATTTT. Residues: CAIKNSGADTQYF.

Many counts were recorded for this clonotype. The genes are TRBV15 and TRBJ2-2, with D maybe TRBD2 (6 bases). Per the germline V gene, CDR1 is LNHNV and CDR2 is YYDKDF (reference sequence). Trimming left V 1 base short and J 6 bases short, with 12 bases between. This CDR3 is built from 15 residues. The CDR3 reads CATSRGKGGAGELFF. CDR3 bases: TGTGCCACCAGCAGAGGGAAGGGAGGCGCCGGGGAGCTGTTTTTT.

This clonotype was counted at least ten times. The rearrangement uses TRBV5-1 and TRBJ2-1; 8 nucleotides align to TRBD2. The CDR3 is 14 amino acids. J gave up 8 bases and V 5 bases, and 9 bases lay outside the gene matches. Per the germline V gene, CDR1 is SGHRS and CDR2 is YFSETQ. Here the CDR3 DNA reads TGCGCCAGCAGAGCGAGCGGGGGAGGGGATGAGCAGTTCTTC. Protein: CASRASGGGDEQFF.

CDR3 coding DNA: TGTGCCAGCAGTTTAGTTGAGGTGGATACGCAGTATTTT. It is translated as CASSLVEVDTQYF. This chain connects TRBV12-3 or TRBV12-4 to TRBJ2-3; D remains unclear. Trimming shortened V by 1 base and J by 6 bases, and 8 bases separated the two germline ends. The CDR3 is 13 amino acids.

This clonotype was counted between two and nine times. V usage is TRBV6-1 and J usage is TRBJ2-5, with D unresolved. Germline V gives CDR1 MNHNS, CDR2 SASEGT. V lost 1 base to trimming and J lost 7 bases, with 4 bases between them. This CDR3 is 11 amino acids long. CDR3 in DNA: TGTGCCAGCAGTGAAGGGGTGACCCAGTACTTC. It is translated as CASSEGVTQYF.

This clonotype was recorded at least ten times. V and J are TRBV3-1 and TRBJ2-1, with D maybe TRBD2 (7 bases). With 4 bases removed from V and 7 bases from J, the gap between germline ends came to 14 bases. CDR3 length: 14 amino acids. Germline CDR1 LGHDT, CDR2 YNNKEL (reference sequence). CDR3 residues: CASSLMGGQNEQFF. The CDR3 nucleotides read TGTGCCAGCAGCCTGATGGGGGGGCAGAATGAGCAGTTCTTC.

The genes are TRBV18 and TRBJ2-3; TRBD2 agrees at 9 bases. The CDR3 loop spans 15 amino acids. Germline assignment: CDR1 KGHSH and CDR2 LQKENI. Germline trimming cut 3 bases from V and 2 bases from J; bases unmatched to any gene: 3. As DNA, the CDR3 is TGTGCCAGCTCACCGCGGGGGGGAAACACAGATACGCAGTATTTT. This encodes CASSPRGGNTDTQYF.

This clonotype occurred a few times. The genes are TRBV29-1 and TRBJ1-4, with a possible D match to TRBD1 (6 bases). Germline CDR1 is SQVTM and CDR2 is ANQGSEA. The CDR3 runs 13 residues. V lost 6 bases and J lost 5, with 13 bases in between. CDR3 protein: CSVGGSYNEKLFF. The CDR3 DNA is TGCAGCGTCGGGGGCAGTTACAATGAAAAACTGTTTTTT.

This clonotype came up many times. The chain joins TRBV12-3 or TRBV12-4 to TRBJ1-1, with D hard to call. The CDR3 spans 11 residues. Between the trimmed V and J ends, which lost 6 bases and 4 bases, there was a span of 6 bases. The CDR3 DNA follows: TGTGCCAGCAGCCGCACCACTGAAGCTTTCTTT. The encoded protein is CASSRTTEAFF.

This clonotype was seen at least ten times. J is TRBJ2-7 and V is TRBV29-1; 9 bases agree with TRBD1. Germline V gene sequence: CDR1 SQVTM, CDR2 ANQGSEA. The CDR3 contains 12 residues. J was trimmed by 5 bases and V by 3 bases; bases with no gene match: 2. CDR3 coding DNA: TGCAGCGTTGAGACAGGGGGACACGAGCAGTACTTC. Translation gives CSVETGGHEQYF.

The chain uses TRBV20-1 and TRBJ2-5; 7 nucleotides line up with TRBD1. The CDR3 totals 13 residues. Germline V gene sequence: CDR1 DFQATT, CDR2 SNEGSKA (reference sequence). With V trimmed by 5 bases and J by 5 bases, 8 bases remained unmatched. The CDR3 loop is CSAWGQTRETQYF. The CDR3 nucleotides read TGCAGTGCTTGGGGACAGACCCGGGAGACCCAGTACTTC.

This chain uses TRBV3-1 with TRBJ2-2, with D unclear. Germline values: CDR1 LGHDT, CDR2 YNNKEL (reference sequence). V was clipped by 8 bases and J by 2 bases, with 3 bases between them. The CDR3 sequence is 11 residues long. The CDR3 loop is CASDNTGELFF. The CDR3 DNA follows: TGTGCCAGCGATAACACCGGGGAGCTGTTTTTT. Complete variable domain (other parts from reference TRBV3-1 and TRBJ2-2): DTAVSQTPKYLVTQMGNDKSIKCEQNLGHDTMYWYKQDSKKFLKIMFSYNNKELIINETVPNRFSPKSPDKAHLNLHINSLELGDSAVYFCASDNTGELFFGEGSRLTVL.